Shown below are 10 T cell receptor beta chains from a single sample sequenced in a study of blood T cell repertoires in COVID-19. Using immunoSEQ multiplex PCR, the repertoire was profiled, and TCRdb retains in-frame clones only, with some absent. The sample comprises fewer than 150,000 clones, 84% of which are singletons, and around an eighth rests with the top ten. The specimen sequenced was peripheral blood. These receptors originate from a woman aged 25-40 years who had recovered from COVID-19.

The chain is built from TRBV5-4 and TRBJ2-7; 7 bases map to TRBD2. The CDR3 has 17 amino acids. V dropped 3 bases and J dropped 3; count of bases not matched to a gene: 15. Germline-derived CDR1 and CDR2 are SGHNT and YYREEE (reference sequence). CDR3 bases: TGTGCCAGCAGCTCATTCCATACTGCGGGGGACTACTACGAGCAGTACTTC. This sequence encodes CASSSFHTAGDYYEQYF.

The rearrangement links TRBV5-1 to TRBJ2-3; 9 bases map to TRBD2. The CDR3 has 16 amino acids. Germline V CDR1 and CDR2: SGHRS, YFSETQ. The V and J ends lost 0 bases and 2 bases, in that order; junction bases with no gene match: 4. CDR3 bases: TGCGCCAGCAGCTTGGAGGGACTAGCTTACACAGATACGCAGTATTTT. Encoded protein: CASSLEGLAYTDTQYF.

This clone was detected ten times or more. The same CDR3 also results from other DNA sequences found in this sample. The chain combines TRBV11-3 with TRBJ1-1; possibly TRBD1 for D (6 bases). The germline gives CDR1 SGHNT, CDR2 YENEEA. The CDR3 length is 14 residues. V was pared by 5 bases and J by 0 bases, with 10 bases between. The CDR3 DNA follows: TGTGCCAGCAGCCTCTCAGGGGTGAACACTGAAGCTTTCTTT. This gives the protein CASSLSGVNTEAFF. Based on the CDR3 plus reference TRBV11-3 and TRBJ1-1, the full variable domain is EAGVVQSPRYKIIEKKQPVAFWCNPISGHNTLYWYLQNLGQGPELLIRYENEEAVDDSQLPKDRFSAERLKGVDSTLKIQPAELGDSAVYLCASSLSGVNTEAFFGQGTRLTVV.

CDR3 in amino acids: CASLQGASYGYTF. The CDR3 coding sequence is TGTGCCAGCTTACAGGGGGCTAGCTATGGCTACACCTTC. The rearrangement uses TRBV5-8 and TRBJ1-2; 9 bases fit TRBD1. V was pared by 7 bases and J by 4 bases, with 5 bases of the junction left unmatched. The V gene's germline CDR1 is SGHTS and CDR2 YDEGEE. The CDR3 covers 13 residues. Together with reference TRBV5-8 and TRBJ1-2, the CDR3 gives the full variable domain: EAGVTQSPTHLIKTRGQQATLRCSPISGHTSVYWYQQALGLGLQFLLWYDEGEERNRGNFPPRFSGRQFPNYSSELNVNALELEDSALYLCASLQGASYGYTFGSGTRLTVV.

The CDR3 nucleotides are TGTGCCAGCAGCCGACTAGCGGGAGAAGAGACCCAGTACTTC. Translated: CASSRLAGEETQYF. V is TRBV6-5 and J is TRBJ2-5, with TRBD2 identical over 12 bases. This CDR3 region has 14 residues. J was trimmed by 3 bases and V by 6 bases; bases with no gene match: 2. Germline CDR1 and CDR2: MNHEY and SVGAGI.

The chain recombines TRBV29-1 with TRBJ2-2, with TRBD2 identical over 14 bases. The germline CDR1 and CDR2 sequences are SQVTM and ANQGSEA. There are 15 residues in the CDR3. Trimming cost V 6 bases and J 3 bases; bases outside gene matches: 3. The CDR3 spells CSVGTSGSHTGELFF. CDR3 coding DNA: TGCAGCGTCGGGACTAGCGGGAGTCACACCGGGGAGCTGTTTTTT.

The V and J genes are TRBV14 and TRBJ2-7, with TRBD1 matching 7 bases. This CDR3 is built from 14 residues. The ends lost 4 bases at V and 1 base at J; junction bases unmatched: 4. Germline loops: CDR1 SGHDN, CDR2 FVKESK. In DNA form, the CDR3 reads TGTGCCAGCAGCCGTATGACAGGGTCCTACGAGCAGTACTTC. This gives the protein CASSRMTGSYEQYF.

The rearrangement links TRBV3-1 (or the pseudogene TRBV3-2) to TRBJ1-1, with D unresolved. In germline, CDR1 is LGHDT, CDR2 YNNKEL (reference sequence). The CDR3 runs to 13 residues. V shed 4 bases and J shed 6 bases, with 12 bases lying between them. CDR3 sequence (DNA): TGTGCCAGCAGCCTGACGACTCGGGCTGAAGCTTTCTTT. As protein: CASSLTTRAEAFF.

The chain joins TRBV27 to TRBJ1-1, with 7 nucleotides matching TRBD1. V shed 6 bases and J 1 base; nucleotides not matched to a gene: 5. The V gene's germline CDR1 is MNHEY and CDR2 SMNVEV (reference sequence). The CDR3 has 14 amino acids. CDR3 DNA sequence: TGTGCCAGCAGGGCAGGGGGTCCGAACACTGAAGCTTTCTTT. Protein product: CASRAGGPNTEAFF.

J is TRBJ2-1 and V is TRBV19, with 14 bases matching TRBD2. J gave up 6 bases and V 6 bases, and 4 bases lay outside the gene matches. CDR1 is LNHDA and CDR2 is SQIVND in the germline V gene (reference sequence). The CDR3 loop spans 15 amino acids. The chain's CDR3 is CASSLGTSGGNEQFF. The CDR3 DNA is TGTGCCAGTAGCCTCGGGACTAGCGGGGGCAATGAGCAGTTCTTC.